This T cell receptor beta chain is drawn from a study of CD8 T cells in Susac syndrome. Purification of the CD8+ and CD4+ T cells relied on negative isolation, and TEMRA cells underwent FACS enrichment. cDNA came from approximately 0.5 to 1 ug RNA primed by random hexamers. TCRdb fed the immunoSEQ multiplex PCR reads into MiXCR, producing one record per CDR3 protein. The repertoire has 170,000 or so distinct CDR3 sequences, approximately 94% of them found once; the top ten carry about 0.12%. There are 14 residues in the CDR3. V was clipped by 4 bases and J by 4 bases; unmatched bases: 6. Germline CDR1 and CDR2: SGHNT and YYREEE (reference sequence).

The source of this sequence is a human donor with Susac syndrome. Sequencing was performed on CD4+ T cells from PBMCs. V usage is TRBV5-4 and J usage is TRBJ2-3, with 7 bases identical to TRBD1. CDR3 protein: CASSRYRGADTQYF. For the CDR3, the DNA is TGTGCCAGCAGCCGATACAGGGGTGCAGATACGCAGTATTTT.